This is a list of T cell receptor beta chains from one sample in a study of response to subunit inactivated influenza vaccine. MiXCR, run by TCRdb on the RT-PCR reads, gives a single entry per CDR3 protein. The sample has about 500,000 distinct CDR3 sequences; 15% to 20% are singletons. The specimen comprised CD4+ T cells sorted from PBMCs, sampled 23 to 25 months after vaccination. Every receptor here comes from a man aged 50 to 69 who received an inactivated influenza vaccine. The CDR3 runs from the conserved cysteine through the conserved F or W. The order of the fields is D gene, clone size, J gene, CDR3 length, V gene, CDR3 DNA, CDR3 protein. D genes are given only for firm matches. Clone size, where shown, is once, few, many, or a class for clones that have expanded.

TRBD1 few TRBJ2-7 17 TRBV6-1 TGTGCCAGCAGTGATTTTGTTACGGGACAGAGAGACTACGAGCAGTACTTC CASSDFVTGQRDYEQYF
. few TRBJ2-6 17 TRBV10-3 TGTGCCATCAGTGATAACAGGGAAGACTCTGGGGCCAACGTCCTGACTTTC CAISDNREDSGANVLTF
. few TRBJ2-1 12 TRBV11-3 TGTGCCAGCAGCTTAGAGGACACCGAGCAGTTCTTC CASSLEDTEQFF
. . TRBJ1-5 12 TRBV25-1 TGTGCCAGCAGTGAGGGGTATCAGCCCCAGCATTTT CASSEGYQPQHF
. . TRBJ2-1 14 TRBV6-1 TGTGCCAGCAGTGATGTGACACCGCGTGATGAGCAGTTCTTC CASSDVTPRDEQFF
TRBD2 many TRBJ2-5 17 TRBV20-1 TGCAGTGCTAGAGATAGGAAGGCCGAATGGACAGCGGGGGCCCAGTACTTC CSARDRKAEWTAGAQYF
TRBD2 few TRBJ2-3 15 TRBV6-5 TGTGCCAGCAGTTACGTGCAGCGGGGGGAAGAGACGCAGTATTTT CASSYVQRGEETQYF
. few TRBJ2-7 15 TRBV5-1 TGCGCCAGCAGCCGACAAGACGGCCTGAAAAGCGAGCAGTACTTC CASSRQDGLKSEQYF
TRBD2 . TRBJ2-1 16 TRBV6-1 TGTGCCAGCATGACGACTAGCGGTGGTTTATACAATGAGCAGTTCTTC CASMTTSGGLYNEQFF
. . TRBJ2-6 13 TRBV2 TGTGCCAGCGCTAACGGTGGGGCCAACGTCCTGACTTTC CASANGGANVLTF
TRBD1 few TRBJ2-3 15 TRBV20-1 TGCAGTGCTAGTAAGGGGGCCCCGGCTCCAGATACGCAGTATTTT CSASKGAPAPDTQYF
TRBD1 medium-sized TRBJ2-1 14 TRBV12-3/TRBV12-4 TGTGCCAGCAGTAAAACAGGGGGTGGGTATGAGCAGTTCTTC CASSKTGGGYEQFF
. many TRBJ2-2 18 TRBV5-1 TGCGCCAGCAGCTTGGTTCCCGGACACCTGGGAAGGACCGGGGAGCTGTTTTTT CASSLVPGHLGRTGELFF
. once TRBJ1-4 15 TRBV10-3 TGTGCCATCAGTGAATTACTGAGACCGAATGAAAAACTGTTTTTT CAISELLRPNEKLFF